This T cell receptor beta chain was recovered during a study of blood T cell repertoires in COVID-19. Study-wide context: COVID-19 samples collected from the United States, Italy and Spain covered acute and convalescent phases. PBMCs, B-cell-depleted T cells, or T cells provided the cDNA or gDNA that made up the material.

Authors' processing steps: Reference gene primer amplification in the assay estimated nucleated cell counts. Clones were sequenced by immunoSEQ multiplex PCR, and TCRdb holds only the in-frame ones, with some missing. V and J calls and clone size are given by that table; D and trimming were obtained from the DNA. Of 200,000 to 250,000 clones in the sample, almost 90% were seen once. The CDR3 has 13 amino acids. J lost 7 bases, V lost 5 bases, and 6 bases had no gene match. Germline loops: CDR1 SGHAT, CDR2 FQNNGV. V usage is TRBV11-2 and J usage is TRBJ2-5, with TRBD1 matching 8 bases. The receptor was isolated from a man aged 18 to 30 with active or convalescent COVID-19. The source material was peripheral blood. The CDR3 coding sequence is TGTGCCAGCAGCGAGGACAGGGCGAGGACCCAGTACTTC. Amino acid sequence: CASSEDRARTQYF.